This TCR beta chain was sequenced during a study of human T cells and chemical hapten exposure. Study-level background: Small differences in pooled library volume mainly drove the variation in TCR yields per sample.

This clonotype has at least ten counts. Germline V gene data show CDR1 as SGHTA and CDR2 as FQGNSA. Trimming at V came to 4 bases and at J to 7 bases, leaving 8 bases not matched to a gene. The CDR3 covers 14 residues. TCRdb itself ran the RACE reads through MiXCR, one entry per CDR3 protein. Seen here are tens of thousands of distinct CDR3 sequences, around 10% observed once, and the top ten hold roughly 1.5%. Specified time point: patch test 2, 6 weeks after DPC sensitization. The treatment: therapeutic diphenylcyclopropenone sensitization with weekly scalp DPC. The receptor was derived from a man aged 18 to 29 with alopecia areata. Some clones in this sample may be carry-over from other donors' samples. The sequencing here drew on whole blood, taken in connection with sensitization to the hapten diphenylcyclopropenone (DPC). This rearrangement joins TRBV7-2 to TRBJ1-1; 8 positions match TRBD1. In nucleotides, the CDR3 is TGTGCCAGCAGCTCGATGGAGACAGGGGATGAAGCTTTCTTT. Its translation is CASSSMETGDEAFF. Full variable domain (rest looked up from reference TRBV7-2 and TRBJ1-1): GAGVSQSPSNKVTEKGKDVELRCDPISGHTALYWYRQSLGQGLEFLIYFQGNSAPDKSGLPSDRFSAERTGGSVSTLTIQRTQQEDSAVYLCASSSMETGDEAFFGQGTRLTVV.